The 31 T cell receptor beta chains listed next were all sequenced from one sample in a study. Via MiXCR, TCRdb re-called the 5' RACE reads, giving one row per CDR3 protein. The sample carries tens of thousands of distinct CDR3 sequences, roughly 25% recorded once. Tregs were sorted as CD4+CD25+CD127-/low cells. Sequencing was performed on tumor-infiltrating Tregs sorted from the breast tumor. These TCRs come from a female donor with breast cancer.

As concerns this clonotype: A single base separates this from a much larger clone, so it may be a read error. The gene calls are TRBV9 and TRBJ2-7; D is possibly TRBD2 (6 bases). The CDR3 covers 15 residues. Deletions cut 10 bases from V and 5 bases from J, with 25 bases between. From germline, CDR1 is SGDLS and CDR2 YYNGEE. Here the CDR3 reads CAGTAGRGSEDEQYF. DNA of the CDR3: TGTGCCGGCACGGCCGGCCGGGGGTCGGAGGACGAGCAGTACTTC. Looking up the rest from reference TRBV9 and TRBJ2-7 gives the full variable domain: DSGVTQTPKHLITATGQRVTLRCSPRSGDLSVYWYQQSLDQGLQFLIQYYNGEERAKGNILERFSAQQFPDLHSELNLSSLELGDSALYFCAGTAGRGSEDEQYFGPGTRLTVT.

The V call is TRBV15, the J call TRBJ2-7, with 11 bases that match TRBD2. Germline CDR1 LNHNV, CDR2 YYDKDF (reference sequence). Trimming cost V 3 bases and J 6 bases; bases outside gene matches: 1. This CDR3 has 13 residues. The CDR3 nucleotides are TGTGCCACCAGCAGGGGGACTAGCGGCGAGCAGTACTTC. Translation: CATSRGTSGEQYF.

This clonotype appeared many times. This chain connects TRBV9 to TRBJ2-1, with 10 bases that match TRBD1. The germline V gene has CDR1 SGDLS and CDR2 YYNGEE. This CDR3 is built from 12 residues. After removal of 6 bases from V and 15 bases from J, the junction contained 9 bases not matched to a gene. The CDR3 DNA reads TGTGCCAGCACAGTAGGGACAGGGGTACCGTTCTTC. Residues: CASTVGTGVPFF.

The genes are TRBV7-3 and TRBJ2-3; tentative D call: TRBD2 (6 bases). The CDR3 is 12 residues long. Trimming took off 9 bases at V and 3 bases at J, with 10 bases between the two ends. Germline V gene data show CDR1 as SGHTA and CDR2 as FQGTGA. CDR3 in amino acids: CASKAGTDTQYF. The CDR3, as DNA: TGTGCCAGTAAGGCGGGAACAGATACGCAGTATTTT.

J is TRBJ2-7 and V is TRBV7-6; D gene uncertain. The CDR3 length is 14 residues. V lost 1 base and J 3 bases, leaving 10 bases between the germline ends. Germline V gene lookup returns CDR1 SGHVS and CDR2 FNYEAQ. The CDR3 nucleotides read TGTGCCAGCAGCTTAGGGCATATGAGCTACGAGCAGTACTTC. Its translation: CASSLGHMSYEQYF.

The V call is TRBV7-2, the J call TRBJ2-2; D is unclear. Trimming pared 0 bases from V and 9 bases from J, leaving 2 bases between. The CDR3 contains 11 residues. CDR1 is SGHTA, CDR2 FQGNSA, per germline. The CDR3 loop is CASSLARELFF. The CDR3, as DNA: TGTGCCAGCAGCTTAGCGAGGGAGCTGTTTTTT.

A few counts support this clonotype. This chain links TRBV6-2 or TRBV6-3 with TRBJ2-7; either TRBD1 or TRBD2 may supply D (5 bases each). The V and J ends lost 5 bases and 3 bases respectively, with 14 bases between them. The germline CDR1 and CDR2 sequences are MNHEY and SVGEGT. The CDR3 loop spans 14 amino acids. As DNA, the CDR3 is TGTGCCAGCAGTATAGCCAGGGACCACTACGAGCAGTACTTC. Its protein product is CASSIARDHYEQYF.

There are many counts of this clonotype. J is TRBJ2-3 and V is TRBV7-8; weak D call: TRBD2 (5 bases). CDR3 length: 12 residues. Trimming left V 2 bases short and J 6 bases short, with 6 bases between. Germline V gives CDR1 SGHVS, CDR2 FQNEAQ. CDR3 sequence reads: CASSLTGDTQYF. The CDR3, as DNA: TGTGCCAGCAGCTTAACGGGGGATACGCAGTATTTT.

At least ten counts were recorded for this clonotype. The chain couples TRBV7-2 to TRBJ1-5; D remains ambiguous. CDR3 length: 13 residues. Between the trimmed V and J ends, which lost 3 bases and 5 bases, there was a span of 8 bases. Germline CDR1 SGHTA, CDR2 FQGNSA. For the CDR3, the DNA is TGTGCCAGCAGCTTCAGGCGGGATCAGCCCCAGCATTTT. Translated: CASSFRRDQPQHF.

As regards this clonotype: At one boundary the junction diverges from the germline segment, which might be a read error. The CDR3 loop reads CASSQDYSTEAVF. The CDR3 region has the DNA TGCGCCAGCAGCCAAGATTATTCCACTGAAGCTGTCTTT. The chain carries TRBV4-3 and TRBJ1-1; D not certain. Germline lookup yields CDR1 LGHNA and CDR2 YSLEER. This CDR3 has 13 amino acids.

The rearrangement joins TRBV5-1 to TRBJ2-1; no definite D call. This CDR3 comprises 19 residues. CDR1 and CDR2 from the germline V gene are SGHRS and YFSETQ. V was pared by 4 bases and J by 0 bases, with 23 bases between. The CDR3 bases are TGCGCCAGCAGCATTGGTGGAGCAGGTTATACACTCTCCTACAATGAGCAGTTCTTC. It specifies CASSIGGAGYTLSYNEQFF.

The rearrangement joins TRBV6-5 to TRBJ1-6; D unclear. Germline V CDR1 and CDR2: MNHEY, SVGAGI. CDR3 size: 13 residues. Trimming left V 0 bases short and J 14 bases short, with 11 bases between. CDR3 residues: CASSYSAKESLHF. The CDR3 DNA follows: TGTGCCAGCAGTTACTCGGCGAAAGAATCCCTCCACTTT.

This clonotype was seen many times. The J gene is TRBJ2-1, the V gene TRBV5-1; possibly TRBD1 for D (5 bases). The CDR3 runs to 17 residues. The germline CDR1 and CDR2 sequences are SGHRS and YFSETQ. V was clipped by 4 bases and J by 2 bases, with 19 bases between them. CDR3 protein: CASSLTVTGTAYNEQFF. CDR3 coding DNA: TGCGCCAGCAGCCTAACCGTCACAGGAACAGCCTACAATGAGCAGTTCTTC.

The rearrangement joins TRBV28 to TRBJ2-7, with a weak D call TRBD1 (6 bases). The germline CDR1 and CDR2 sequences are MDHEN and SYDVKM. The CDR3 spans 15 residues. The ends were cut back, 5 bases at V and 4 bases at J, with 18 bases in the middle. CDR3 nucleotide sequence: TGTGCCAGCAGTCCCCTCCGGCGCAGGGGTTACGAGCAGTACTTC. Protein product: CASSPLRRRGYEQYF.

This clonotype showed up just a few times. The rearrangement links TRBV6-2 or TRBV6-3 to TRBJ2-5; D is ambiguous. Germline loops: CDR1 MNHEY, CDR2 SVGEGT. The CDR3 is 12 amino acids. Trimming left V 5 bases short and J 3 bases short, with 7 bases between. The CDR3 coding sequence is TGTGCCAGCAGTCCTACAGAAGAGACCCAGTACTTC. It translates to CASSPTEETQYF.

Many counts were recorded for this clonotype. The chain links TRBV7-2 to TRBJ2-7; perhaps TRBD2 as D (5 bases). Trimming removed 5 bases at V and 0 bases at J, with 11 bases between. Germline loops: CDR1 SGHTA, CDR2 FQGNSA. This CDR3 is built from 14 residues. Here the CDR3 reads CASSRDYSSYEQYF. Here the CDR3 DNA reads TGTGCCAGCAGCCGAGACTATAGCTCCTACGAGCAGTACTTC.

This clonotype has more than one count but fewer than ten. The rearrangement uses TRBV9 and TRBJ2-4; 10 bases line up with TRBD1. With V trimmed by 0 bases and J by 2 bases, 8 bases remained unmatched. The CDR3 extends over 18 amino acids. Germline assignment: CDR1 SGDLS and CDR2 YYNGEE. The CDR3 DNA follows: TGTGCCAGCAGCGTAGACTGGACAGGGGGTTCAACCAAAAACATTCAGTACTTC. This gives the protein CASSVDWTGGSTKNIQYF.

The chain joins TRBV20-1 to TRBJ2-1; D remains ambiguous. Germline CDR1 reads DFQATT; CDR2 reads SNEGSKA (reference sequence). Trimming took off 6 bases at V and 7 bases at J, with 22 bases between the two ends. The CDR3 contains 15 residues. In DNA, the CDR3 is TGCAGTGCCTCGGACGGAAGCCGGGTCGAGAATGAGCAGTTCTTC. This encodes CSASDGSRVENEQFF.

This clonotype has just a few counts. The chain is built from TRBV27 and TRBJ2-1; D not resolved. CDR1 and CDR2 from the germline V gene are MNHEY and SMNVEV (reference sequence). This CDR3 region has 14 residues. V was shortened by 3 bases and J by 1 base, with 7 bases between the two germline ends. The CDR3 DNA follows: TGTGCCAGCAGTTTCGTCGGGTCCTACAATGAGCAGTTCTTC. It yields the protein CASSFVGSYNEQFF.

Only a few counts were recorded for this clonotype. This chain joins TRBV7-9 and TRBJ2-7; TRBD1 matches 8 bases. Per germline, CDR1 SEHNR and CDR2 FQNEAQ (reference sequence). CDR3 length equals 14 residues. The J segment lost 5 bases and the V segment lost 6 bases, leaving 9 bases of the junction unmatched. The CDR3 DNA follows: TGTGCCAGCAGTTCTGACAGGGGTGGGAACGAGCAGTACTTC. Encoded protein: CASSSDRGGNEQYF.

This clonotype was seen many times. The rearrangement joins TRBV28 to TRBJ2-7, with D perhaps TRBD1 (6 bases). Deletions cut 6 bases from V and 3 bases from J, with 15 bases between. The CDR3 consists of 14 residues. In germline, CDR1 is MDHEN, CDR2 SYDVKM. The CDR3 region has the DNA TGTGCCAGCAGACTACTAGGGGGTAGCTACGAGCAGTACTTC. Protein: CASRLLGGSYEQYF.

V is TRBV6-5 and J is TRBJ2-1; TRBD2 is a possible D gene (5 bases). The germline V gene has CDR1 MNHEY and CDR2 SVGAGI. CDR3 length equals 14 residues. The germline V and J ends were trimmed by 0 bases and 8 bases, with 11 bases remaining between them. CDR3 protein: CASSYSGERHEQFF. The CDR3 DNA is TGTGCCAGCAGTTACTCGGGCGAGCGGCATGAGCAGTTCTTC.

The chain carries TRBV4-2 and TRBJ2-3; D might be TRBD2 (6 bases). In germline, CDR1 is LGHNA, CDR2 YNFKEQ. Trimming removed 2 bases at V and 3 bases at J, with 12 bases between. This CDR3 is 15 amino acids long. The DNA of the CDR3 is TGTGCCAGCAGCCAACCTCTAGCGCCGACAGATACGCAGTATTTT. It translates to CASSQPLAPTDTQYF.

This clonotype was found many times. This rearrangement joins TRBV4-1 to TRBJ1-1; the D gene is possibly TRBD1 (6 bases). Germline V CDR1 and CDR2: MGHRA, YSYEKL. The CDR3 is 14 residues long. Trimming removed 0 bases from V and 4 bases from J, with 9 bases in between. The CDR3 protein is CASSQEYRVTEAFF. For the CDR3, the DNA is TGCGCCAGCAGCCAAGAGTACAGGGTCACTGAAGCTTTCTTT.

This clonotype was observed at least ten times. The chain carries TRBV7-2 and TRBJ1-3; 8 bases match TRBD1. With 1 base clipped from V and 0 bases from J, the junction kept 8 bases outside the gene matches. The CDR3 is 18 residues long. Germline loops: CDR1 SGHTA, CDR2 FQGNSA. CDR3 loop: CASSLGPGGAGSGNTIYF. The CDR3 DNA is TGTGCCAGCAGCTTAGGTCCAGGGGGCGCGGGCTCTGGAAACACCATATATTTT.

At least ten counts were recorded for this clonotype. The CDR3, as DNA: TGTGCCTGGAGCCATGACAGGGTTAAAGAAAAACTGTTTTTT. Its protein is CAWSHDRVKEKLFF. The V call is TRBV30, the J call TRBJ1-4, with 7 bases identical to TRBD1. The junction had 9 bases not matched to a gene; V was cut back by 3 bases and J by 8 bases. CDR3 length: 14 residues. CDR1 GTSNPN and CDR2 SVGIG come from the germline V gene (reference sequence).

DNA for the CDR3: TGTGCCAGCAGTTCCACGGGACAGGGCGCTGAAGCTTTCTTT. This encodes CASSSTGQGAEAFF. The chain combines TRBV6-5 with TRBJ1-1; 9 bases line up with TRBD1. Germline CDR1 is MNHEY and CDR2 is SVGAGI. After removal of 4 bases from V and 6 bases from J, the junction contained 6 bases not matched to a gene. This CDR3 contains 14 residues.

This chain joins TRBV6-1 and TRBJ2-3; 9 bases are shared with TRBD2. V was pared by 6 bases and J by 3 bases, with 13 bases of the junction left unmatched. CDR3 length: 17 amino acids. Germline CDR1 and CDR2: MNHNS and SASEGT. This CDR3 is CASRPWVSGRWTDTQYF. DNA for the CDR3: TGTGCCAGCAGACCCTGGGTCAGCGGGAGGTGGACAGATACGCAGTATTTT.

This clonotype was picked up a small number of times. The CDR3 region is CASSGGGSDTQYF. The CDR3 nucleotides are TGTGCCAGCAGCGGTGGCGGCTCTGATACGCAGTATTTT. This chain connects TRBV12-3 or TRBV12-4 to TRBJ2-3; no firm D call. The length of the CDR3 is 13 residues. Trimming took off 6 bases at V and 6 bases at J, with 13 bases between the two ends.

This clonotype has just a few counts. The CDR3 DNA reads TGTGCCAGCAGCCATCCGGCCAGGGATGAAGCTTTCTTT. Translated, it gives CASSHPARDEAFF. J is TRBJ1-1 and V is TRBV27; weak D call: TRBD1 (5 bases). This CDR3 has 13 residues. V was cut by 6 bases and J by 7 bases, with 15 bases left in between. CDR1 is MNHEY and CDR2 is SMNVEV in the germline V gene (reference sequence).

This clonotype was picked up many times. This chain joins TRBV5-6 and TRBJ2-5; either TRBD1 or TRBD2 may fit D (6 bases each). The CDR3 runs to 12 residues. The germline V gene encodes CDR1 SGHDT and CDR2 YYEEEE. Deletions cut 2 bases from V and 7 bases from J, with 9 bases between. CDR3 region: CASSFGGTTQYF. As DNA, the CDR3 is TGTGCCAGCAGCTTCGGGGGCACGACCCAGTACTTC.